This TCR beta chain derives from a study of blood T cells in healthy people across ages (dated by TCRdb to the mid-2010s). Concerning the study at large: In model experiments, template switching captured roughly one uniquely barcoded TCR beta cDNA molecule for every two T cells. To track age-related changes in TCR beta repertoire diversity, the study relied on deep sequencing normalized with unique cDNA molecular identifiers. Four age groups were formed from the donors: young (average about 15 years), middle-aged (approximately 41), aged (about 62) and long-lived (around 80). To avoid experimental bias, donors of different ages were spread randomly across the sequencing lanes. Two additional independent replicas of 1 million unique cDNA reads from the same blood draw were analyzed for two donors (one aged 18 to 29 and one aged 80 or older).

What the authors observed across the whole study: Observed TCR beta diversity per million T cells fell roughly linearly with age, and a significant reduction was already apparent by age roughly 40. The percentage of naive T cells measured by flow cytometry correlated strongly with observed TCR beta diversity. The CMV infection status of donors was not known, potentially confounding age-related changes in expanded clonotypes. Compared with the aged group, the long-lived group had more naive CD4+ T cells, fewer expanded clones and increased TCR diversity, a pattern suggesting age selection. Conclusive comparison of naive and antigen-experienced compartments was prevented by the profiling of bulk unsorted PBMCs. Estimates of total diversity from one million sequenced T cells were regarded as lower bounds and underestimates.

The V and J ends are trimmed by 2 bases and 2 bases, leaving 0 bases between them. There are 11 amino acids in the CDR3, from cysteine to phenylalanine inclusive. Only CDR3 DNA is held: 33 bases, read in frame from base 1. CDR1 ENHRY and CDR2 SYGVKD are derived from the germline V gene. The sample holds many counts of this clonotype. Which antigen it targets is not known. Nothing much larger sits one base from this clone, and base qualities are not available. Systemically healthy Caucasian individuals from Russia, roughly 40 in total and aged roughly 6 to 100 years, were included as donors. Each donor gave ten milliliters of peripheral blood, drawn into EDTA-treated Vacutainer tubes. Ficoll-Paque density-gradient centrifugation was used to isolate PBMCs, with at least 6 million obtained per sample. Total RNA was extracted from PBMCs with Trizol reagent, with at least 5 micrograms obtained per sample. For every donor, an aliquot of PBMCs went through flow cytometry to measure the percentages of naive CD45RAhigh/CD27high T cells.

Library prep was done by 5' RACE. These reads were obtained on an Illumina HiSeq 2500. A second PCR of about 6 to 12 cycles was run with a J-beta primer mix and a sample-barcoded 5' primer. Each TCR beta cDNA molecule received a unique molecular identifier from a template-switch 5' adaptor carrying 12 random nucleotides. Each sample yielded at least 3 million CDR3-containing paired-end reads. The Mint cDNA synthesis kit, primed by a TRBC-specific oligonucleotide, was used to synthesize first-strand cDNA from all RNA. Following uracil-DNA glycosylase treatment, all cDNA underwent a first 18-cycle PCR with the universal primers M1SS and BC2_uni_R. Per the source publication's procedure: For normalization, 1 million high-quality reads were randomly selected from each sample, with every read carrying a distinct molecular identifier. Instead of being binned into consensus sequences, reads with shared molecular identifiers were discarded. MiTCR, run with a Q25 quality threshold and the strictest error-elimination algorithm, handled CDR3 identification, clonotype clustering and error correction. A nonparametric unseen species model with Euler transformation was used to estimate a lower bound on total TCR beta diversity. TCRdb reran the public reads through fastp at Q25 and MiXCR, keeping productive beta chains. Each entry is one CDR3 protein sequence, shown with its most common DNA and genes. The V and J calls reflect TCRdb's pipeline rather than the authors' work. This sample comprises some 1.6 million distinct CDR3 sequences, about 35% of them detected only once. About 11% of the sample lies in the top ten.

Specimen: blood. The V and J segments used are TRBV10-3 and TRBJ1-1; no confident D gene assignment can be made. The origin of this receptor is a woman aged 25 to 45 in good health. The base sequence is TGTGCCATCAGTGAGAACACTGAAGCTTTCTTT. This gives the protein CAISENTEAFF.